One sample yielded the 21 T cell receptor beta chains listed below, sequenced in a study of regulatory T cells in long-lasting Graves disease (dated by TCRdb to the early 2020s). This sample's time point label indicates: persistent/refractory GD, antithyroid drugs over 5 years with positive TRAb. For both TCR sequencing and RNA sequencing, RNA was extracted from PBMCs in TRIzol. The library was produced with multiplex PCR. TCRdb records Illumina HiSeq 4000 as the sequencer. iRepertoire HTBI primers and Arm-PCR amplification of CDR3 regions were used to construct TCR beta libraries. TCRdb reprocessing: public reads trimmed at Q25 with fastp, clones called with MiXCR, in-frame beta chains kept. Every CDR3 protein is listed once, alongside the most common genes and DNA of its rows. This sample holds about 340,000 distinct CDR3 sequences; around 20% were observed only once. The top ten constitute around 30% of the sample.

The starting material was peripheral blood mononuclear cells (PBMCs), obtained when the disease was refractory, from a patient treated with antithyroid drugs. Receptor source: a female donor with Graves disease.

This clonotype has a count of ten or more. In nucleotides, the CDR3 is TGTGCCAGCAGCTTAGAAGGATTAATTTCACCCCTCCACTTT. Its translation: CASSLEGLISPLHF. The V and J genes are TRBV11-3 and TRBJ1-6, with no clear D. V was clipped by 0 bases and J by 9 bases, with 9 bases between them. Germline V gene lookup returns CDR1 SGHNT and CDR2 YENEEA. The length of the CDR3 is 14 residues.

This clonotype was counted only a few times. This rearrangement joins TRBV13 to TRBJ1-5; 8 nucleotides agree with TRBD1. Germline lookup yields CDR1 PRHDT and CDR2 FYEKMQ (reference sequence). This CDR3 spans 18 amino acids. Trimming removed 5 bases from V and 0 bases from J; junction bases left unmatched: 12. The chain's CDR3 is CASSRTGQGPYSNQPQHF. The CDR3 DNA follows: TGTGCCAGCAGCCGGACTGGACAGGGCCCTTATAGCAATCAGCCCCAGCATTTT.

This clonotype was seen repeatedly, ten times or more. The V gene is TRBV2, the J gene TRBJ2-5; 10 bases line up with TRBD2. This CDR3 is built from 16 residues. The trim removed 6 bases at V and 5 bases at J, leaving 12 bases unmatched. Germline V gene sequence: CDR1 SNHLY, CDR2 FYNNEI. CDR3 residues: CASRDSGTSDPETQYF. In DNA, the CDR3 is TGTGCCAGCAGAGACTCCGGGACTAGCGATCCGGAGACCCAGTACTTC.

This clonotype was recorded at least ten times. This chain uses TRBV11-2 with TRBJ2-7; the D call may be TRBD1 or TRBD2 (5 bases each). V lost 5 bases, J lost 6 bases, and 17 bases lay in between. CDR1 is SGHAT and CDR2 is FQNNGV in the germline V gene. There are 14 residues in the CDR3. Here the CDR3 DNA reads TGTGCCAGCAGCCTCCGGGACGGTCGGTCCGAGCAGTACTTC. Protein: CASSLRDGRSEQYF.

V and J are TRBV15 and TRBJ1-5; a possible D gene is TRBD1 (5 bases). Trimming cost V 5 bases and J 2 bases, with 10 bases left between them. Looked up from germline, CDR1 is LNHNV and CDR2 is YYDKDF (reference sequence). This CDR3 has 14 residues. CDR3 sequence reads: CATSRSRGNQPQHF. The CDR3 coding sequence is TGTGCCACCAGCCGGTCCAGGGGCAATCAGCCCCAGCATTTT.

Points on this clonotype: The CDR3 ends on some other residue instead of the conserved phenylalanine or tryptophan, so this is likely a read error. The rearrangement joins TRBV7-2 to TRBJ1-1, with D hard to call. CDR1 is SGHTA and CDR2 is FQGNSA in the germline V gene. Trimming stripped 5 bases from V and 1 base from J, with 20 bases between. This CDR3 contains 17 residues. The CDR3 DNA sequence: TGTGCCAGCAGCCCCCCCCGACTAAGGCAGAGGAACACTGAAGCTTTCCTT. This gives the protein CASSPPRLRQRNTEAFL.

This clonotype was picked up many times. The chain couples TRBV20-1 to TRBJ2-4; 11 positions match TRBD1. Germline-derived CDR1 and CDR2 are DFQATT and SNEGSKA (reference sequence). The V segment lost 1 base and the J segment 7 bases; nucleotides outside the gene matches: 0. The CDR3 extends over 13 amino acids. This chain's CDR3 is CSARGTGGNIQYF. Here the CDR3 DNA reads TGCAGTGCTAGAGGGACAGGGGGCAACATTCAGTACTTC.

V is TRBV11-3 and J is TRBJ2-3, with D possibly TRBD2 on 5 matching bases. V lost 3 bases and J 2 bases, leaving 21 bases between the germline ends. The germline V gene has CDR1 SGHNT and CDR2 YENEEA. The length of the CDR3 is 18 residues. CDR3 nucleotides: TGTGCCAGCAGCTTTGGGTTTTGGGGAGATGAGGACACAGATACGCAGTATTTT. Amino acids: CASSFGFWGDEDTDTQYF.

This clonotype has only a few counts. This sequence joins TRBV7-2 and TRBJ1-4; no clear D gene. The CDR3 has 13 residues. The germline V and J ends were trimmed by 8 bases and 4 bases, with 11 bases remaining between them. Looked up from germline, CDR1 is SGHTA and CDR2 is FQGNSA. CDR3 nucleotides: TGTGCCAGCGGATGGGGTAATAATGAAAAACTGTTTTTT. Translating it yields CASGWGNNEKLFF.

At least ten counts were recorded for this clonotype. The genes are TRBV12-3 or TRBV12-4 and TRBJ2-7; TRBD2 is a possible D gene (6 bases). V lost 4 bases and J 3 bases, leaving 13 bases between the germline ends. CDR3 size: 14 residues. CDR3 coding DNA: TGTGCCAGCAGTTCTACGGGACTTCTCTACGAGCAGTACTTC. Its protein product is CASSSTGLLYEQYF.

The gene calls are TRBV3-1 and TRBJ1-1; TRBD1 aligns across 9 bases. CDR1 and CDR2 (germline): LGHDT, YNNKEL (reference sequence). After removal of 1 base from V and 4 bases from J, the junction contained 4 bases not matched to a gene. The CDR3 consists of 15 residues. The CDR3 sequence: CASSQGRTGATEAFF. CDR3 DNA sequence: TGTGCCAGCAGCCAAGGTAGGACAGGGGCCACTGAAGCTTTCTTT. The full variable domain, with the rest looked up from reference TRBV3-1 and TRBJ1-1, is DTAVSQTPKYLVTQMGNDKSIKCEQNLGHDTMYWYKQDSKKFLKIMFSYNNKELIINETVPNRFSPKSPDKAHLNLHINSLELGDSAVYFCASSQGRTGATEAFFGQGTRLTVV.

This clonotype occurred many times. The chain is built from TRBV6-1 and TRBJ2-6; a possible D gene is TRBD2 (6 bases). Per the germline V gene, CDR1 is MNHNS and CDR2 is SASEGT. CDR3 size: 15 residues. The V gene lost 2 bases and the J gene lost 2 bases, with 7 bases spanning the gap. The CDR3: CASSEWRAGANVLTF. The CDR3 DNA follows: TGTGCCAGCAGTGAATGGAGGGCTGGGGCCAACGTCCTGACTTTC.

In its sample, this clonotype was seen many times. CDR3 amino acids: CASSLSSGRGAYEQYF. The CDR3 DNA follows: TGTGCCAGCAGCCTCTCTAGCGGGAGGGGGGCCTACGAGCAGTACTTC. The chain has TRBV7-9 and TRBJ2-7; 12 nucleotides align to TRBD2. The CDR3 covers 16 residues. With 5 bases clipped from V and 2 bases from J, the junction kept 7 bases outside the gene matches. Germline CDR1 and CDR2: SEHNR and FQNEAQ (reference sequence).

The gene calls are TRBV9 and TRBJ2-7; the match to TRBD2 covers 9 bases. V lost 0 bases to trimming and J lost 4 bases; unmatched junction nucleotides: 5. The CDR3 length is 15 residues. Germline values: CDR1 SGDLS, CDR2 YYNGEE. Here the CDR3 DNA reads TGTGCCAGCAGCGTAGGAGGTAGCGGGAGATACGAGCAGTACTTC. Protein product: CASSVGGSGRYEQYF.

This clonotype occurred a few times. Just one base apart from a much larger clone, this may be a read error. The rearrangement joins TRBV30 to TRBJ1-1, with D perhaps matching TRBD1 (6 bases). There are 16 residues in the CDR3. The germline V and J ends were trimmed by 5 bases and 4 bases, with 23 bases remaining between them. Germline V gene lookup returns CDR1 GTSNPN and CDR2 SVGIG (reference sequence). The CDR3 region is CAWQPPEFGGATEAFF. DNA for the CDR3: TGTGCCTGGCAACCACCAGAGTTCGGGGGCGCCACTGAAGCTTTCTTT.

This clonotype was observed at least ten times. The rearrangement links TRBV28 to TRBJ2-5, with 13 nucleotides matching TRBD2. The CDR3 is made up of 20 amino acids. Per germline, CDR1 MDHEN and CDR2 SYDVKM. V shed 4 bases, J shed 2 bases, and the junction held 16 bases outside the gene matches. DNA for the CDR3: TGTGCCAGCAGTTCCCCTCCGGGACTAGCGGGGCCGGGGCTTCAAGAGACCCAGTACTTC. This sequence encodes CASSSPPGLAGPGLQETQYF. The full variable domain, in which reference TRBV28 and TRBJ2-5 provide the parts outside the CDR3, is DVKVTQSSRYLVKRTGEKVFLECVQDMDHENMFWYRQDPGLGLRLIYFSYDVKMKEKGDIPEGYSVSREKKERFSLILESASTNQTSMYLCASSSPPGLAGPGLQETQYFGPGTRLLVL.

This clonotype was recorded many times. The chain is built from TRBV2 and TRBJ1-5, with D uncertain. The CDR3 length is 15 residues. V was pared by 5 bases and J by 0 bases, with 11 bases between. Germline V lookup: CDR1 SNHLY, CDR2 FYNNEI. The CDR3 DNA is TGTGCCAGCAGTTATCGTGATCGTAGCAATCAGCCCCAGCATTTT. It yields the protein CASSYRDRSNQPQHF.

This clonotype was counted a few times. CDR3: CATRGLVYNEQFF. The CDR3 DNA sequence: TGTGCCACGCGGGGACTTGTCTACAATGAGCAGTTCTTC. The chain carries TRBV28 and TRBJ2-1; possible D gene TRBD2, 6 bases. Per the germline V gene, CDR1 is MDHEN and CDR2 is SYDVKM. V lost 10 bases and J 3 bases, leaving 13 bases between the germline ends. There are 13 residues in the CDR3.

In its sample, this clonotype was seen a few times. The V gene is TRBV27, the J gene TRBJ1-1; a weak D match, TRBD1 (5 bases). The V gene lost 6 bases and the J gene lost 6 bases, with 17 bases spanning the gap. CDR3 length equals 14 residues. Germline V gives CDR1 MNHEY, CDR2 SMNVEV (reference sequence). The CDR3 reads CASSFHLTGAEAFF. The CDR3 DNA reads as TGTGCCAGCAGCTTTCACCTTACAGGCGCTGAAGCTTTCTTT.

The chain is built from TRBV5-4 and TRBJ2-2; possible D gene TRBD1, 6 bases. Germline lookup yields CDR1 SGHNT and CDR2 YYREEE (reference sequence). CDR3 length equals 12 residues. Deletions cut 3 bases from V and 8 bases from J, with 8 bases between. The DNA for the CDR3 is TGTGCCAGCAGCTCCACAGGGGGGGAGCTGTTTTTT. Protein sequence: CASSSTGGELFF. The whole variable domain, filled in from reference TRBV5-4 and TRBJ2-2, reads ETGVTQSPTHLIKTRGQQVTLRCSSQSGHNTVSWYQQALGQGPQFIFQYYREEENGRGNFPPRFSGLQFPNYSSELNVNALELDDSALYLCASSSTGGELFFGEGSRLTVL.

V gene TRBV14 combines with J gene TRBJ2-1; D call uncertain. CDR1 is SGHDN and CDR2 is FVKESK in the germline V gene. The V end was cut by 1 base, the J end by 2 bases, with 6 bases between. The CDR3 contains 14 residues. Here the CDR3 DNA reads TGTGCCAGCAGCCAAGCATGGCCCTACAATGAGCAGTTCTTC. Its protein product is CASSQAWPYNEQFF.